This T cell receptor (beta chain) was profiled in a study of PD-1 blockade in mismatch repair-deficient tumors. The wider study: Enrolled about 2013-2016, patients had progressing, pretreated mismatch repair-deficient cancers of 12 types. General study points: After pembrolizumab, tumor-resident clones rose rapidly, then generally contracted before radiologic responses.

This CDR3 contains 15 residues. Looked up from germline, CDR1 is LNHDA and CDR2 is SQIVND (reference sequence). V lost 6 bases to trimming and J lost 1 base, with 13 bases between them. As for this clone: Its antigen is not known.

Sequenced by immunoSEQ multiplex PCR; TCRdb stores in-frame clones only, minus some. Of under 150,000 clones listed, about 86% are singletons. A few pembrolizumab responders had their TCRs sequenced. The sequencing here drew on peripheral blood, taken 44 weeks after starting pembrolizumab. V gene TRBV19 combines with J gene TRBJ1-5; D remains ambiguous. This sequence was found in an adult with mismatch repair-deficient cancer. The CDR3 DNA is TGTGCCAGTAGAAAACGGGATTTCAGCAATCAGCCCCAGCATTTT. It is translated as CASRKRDFSNQPQHF.